The next 9 T cell receptor beta chains were all read from a single sample in a study of long-term antiretroviral therapy in people with HIV. Sequencing relied on immunoSEQ assay v3.0, run at survey level. Repertoires were generated with immunoSEQ multiplex PCR, while TCRdb's copy carries only in-frame clones and drops some. The repertoire holds 25,000 to 35,000 clones, with roughly 83% as singletons. The sequencing used unsorted PBMCs, collected roughly 2.7 years after starting antiretroviral therapy. The receptors stem from a man aged 30 to 45 with HIV.

The chain uses TRBV5-1 and TRBJ2-6; TRBD2 matches 10 bases. The CDR3 is 18 residues long. J gave up 0 bases and V 0 bases, and 3 bases lay outside the gene matches. In germline, CDR1 is SGHRS, CDR2 YFSETQ. CDR3: CASSLVSGGSSGANVLTF. The CDR3 region has the DNA TGCGCCAGCAGCTTGGTTAGCGGGGGGTCCTCTGGGGCCAACGTCCTGACTTTC. Filled out from reference TRBV5-1 and TRBJ2-6, the complete variable domain reads KAGVTQTPRYLIKTRGQQVTLSCSPISGHRSVSWYQQTPGQGLQFLFEYFSETQRNKGNFPGRFSGRQFSNSRSEMNVSTLELGDSALYLCASSLVSGGSSGANVLTFGAGSRLTVL.

V is TRBV4-2 and J is TRBJ2-1, with D possibly being TRBD2 (6 bases). Trimming cost V 2 bases and J 5 bases, with 10 bases left between them. This CDR3 has 14 residues. CDR1 and CDR2 (germline): LGHNA, YNFKEQ. The CDR3 loop is CASSQLRGNNEQFF. CDR3 DNA sequence: TGTGCCAGCAGCCAATTGCGGGGTAACAATGAGCAGTTCTTC.

This chain connects TRBV19 to TRBJ2-1; 10 nucleotides align to TRBD2. The CDR3 runs to 15 residues. The germline CDR1 and CDR2 sequences are LNHDA and SQIVND (reference sequence). V lost 2 bases to trimming and J lost 3 bases; unmatched junction nucleotides: 1. CDR3 nucleotides: TGTGCCAGTAGTATACGGACTAGCGGCTACAATGAGCAGTTCTTC. Translated, it gives CASSIRTSGYNEQFF.

The chain has TRBV7-9 and TRBJ1-2; D is undetermined. CDR3 length: 13 residues. V was shortened by 1 base and J by 4 bases, with 7 bases between the two germline ends. The germline V gene encodes CDR1 SEHNR and CDR2 FQNEAQ (reference sequence). CDR3 protein: CASSLGDTYGYTF. The CDR3 nucleotides are TGTGCCAGCAGCTTAGGGGATACCTATGGCTACACCTTC. Combining the CDR3 with reference TRBV7-9 and TRBJ1-2 gives the whole variable domain DTGVSQNPRHKITKRGQNVTFRCDPISEHNRLYWYRQTLGQGPEFLTYFQNEAQLEKSRLLSDRFSAERPKGSFSTLEIQRTEQGDSAMYLCASSLGDTYGYTFGSGTRLTVV.

The CDR3 coding sequence is TGTGCCAGCAGTGAAACCATCTCTGGAAACACCATATATTTT. As protein: CASSETISGNTIYF. This rearrangement joins TRBV2 to TRBJ1-3; D remains unclear. The CDR3 loop spans 14 amino acids. Trimming took off 2 bases at V and 0 bases at J, with 5 bases between the two ends. CDR1 and CDR2 (germline): SNHLY, FYNNEI.

This sequence joins TRBV4-1 and TRBJ2-2; possible D gene TRBD2, 5 bases. V was cut by 3 bases and J by 9 bases, with 14 bases left in between. The CDR3 is made up of 14 amino acids. Germline V gene lookup returns CDR1 MGHRA and CDR2 YSYEKL. CDR3 nucleotides: TGCGCCAGCAGCCACTTTGGGGAGTCCCGGGAGCTGTTTTTT. It encodes CASSHFGESRELFF.

This rearrangement joins TRBV7-9 to TRBJ2-7; TRBD1 agrees at 9 bases. Trimming removed 3 bases from V and 3 bases from J; junction bases left unmatched: 6. Looked up from germline, CDR1 is SEHNR and CDR2 is FQNEAQ (reference sequence). The CDR3 is made up of 15 amino acids. CDR3: CASSLGQGVIYEQYF. CDR3 sequence (DNA): TGTGCCAGCAGCTTGGGACAGGGTGTAATCTACGAGCAGTACTTC.

The chain employs TRBV19 and TRBJ2-5; D remains unclear. This CDR3 region has 15 residues. Trimming left V 9 bases short and J 1 base short, with 18 bases between. The V gene's germline CDR1 is LNHDA and CDR2 SQIVND (reference sequence). The CDR3 region is CASRNPGSGQETQYF. The CDR3 DNA sequence: TGTGCCAGCCGAAACCCGGGTTCTGGCCAAGAGACCCAGTACTTC.

This rearrangement joins TRBV4-1 to TRBJ1-6; TRBD1 might be the D (6 bases). The V end was cut by 5 bases, the J end by 10 bases, with 18 bases between. The V gene's germline CDR1 is MGHRA and CDR2 YSYEKL. This CDR3 is built from 15 residues. For the CDR3, the DNA is TGCGCCAGCAGCGGGGTGGGGGGGCTTGGATCACCCCTCCACTTT. This encodes CASSGVGGLGSPLHF.